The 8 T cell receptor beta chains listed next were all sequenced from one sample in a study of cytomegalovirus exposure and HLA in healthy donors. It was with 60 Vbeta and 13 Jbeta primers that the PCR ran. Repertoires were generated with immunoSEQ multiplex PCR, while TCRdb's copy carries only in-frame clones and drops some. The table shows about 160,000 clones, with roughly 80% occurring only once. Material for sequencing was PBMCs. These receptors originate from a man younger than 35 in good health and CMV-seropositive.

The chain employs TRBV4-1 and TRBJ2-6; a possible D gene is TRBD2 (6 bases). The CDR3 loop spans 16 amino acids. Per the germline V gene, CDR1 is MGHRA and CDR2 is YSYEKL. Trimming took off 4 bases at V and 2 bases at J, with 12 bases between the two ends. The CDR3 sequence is CASSPSGSPGANVLTF. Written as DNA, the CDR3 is TGCGCCAGCAGCCCAAGCGGGTCCCCTGGGGCCAACGTCCTGACTTTC.

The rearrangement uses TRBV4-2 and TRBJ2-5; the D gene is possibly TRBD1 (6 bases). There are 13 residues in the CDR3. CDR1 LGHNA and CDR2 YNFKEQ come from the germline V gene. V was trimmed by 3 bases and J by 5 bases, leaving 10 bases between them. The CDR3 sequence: CASSQGAGETQYF. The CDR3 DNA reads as TGTGCCAGCAGCCAGGGGGCAGGCGAGACCCAGTACTTC.

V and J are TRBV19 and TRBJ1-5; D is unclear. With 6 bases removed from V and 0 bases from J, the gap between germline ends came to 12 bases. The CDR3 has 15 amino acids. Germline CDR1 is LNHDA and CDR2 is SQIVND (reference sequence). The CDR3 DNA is TGTGCCAGTAGGGGCACTTACAGTAGCAATCAGCCCCAGCATTTT. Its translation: CASRGTYSSNQPQHF. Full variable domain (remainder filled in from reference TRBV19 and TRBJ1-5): DGGITQSPKYLFRKEGQNVTLSCEQNLNHDAMYWYRQDPGQGLRLIYYSQIVNDFQKGDIAEGYSVSREKKESFPLTVTSAQKNPTAFYLCASRGTYSSNQPQHFGDGTRLSIL.

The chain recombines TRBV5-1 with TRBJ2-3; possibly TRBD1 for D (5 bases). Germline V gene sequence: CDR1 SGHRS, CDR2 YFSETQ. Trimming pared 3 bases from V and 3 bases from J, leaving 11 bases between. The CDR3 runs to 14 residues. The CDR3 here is CASSWQGTTDTQYF. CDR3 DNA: TGCGCCAGCAGCTGGCAGGGTACGACAGATACGCAGTATTTT.

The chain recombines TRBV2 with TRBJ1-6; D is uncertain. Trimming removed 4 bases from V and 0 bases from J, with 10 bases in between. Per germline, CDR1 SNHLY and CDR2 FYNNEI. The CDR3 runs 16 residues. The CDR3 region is CASSVGGSSYNSPLHF. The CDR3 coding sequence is TGTGCCAGCAGTGTGGGAGGGAGCTCCTATAATTCACCCCTCCACTTT.

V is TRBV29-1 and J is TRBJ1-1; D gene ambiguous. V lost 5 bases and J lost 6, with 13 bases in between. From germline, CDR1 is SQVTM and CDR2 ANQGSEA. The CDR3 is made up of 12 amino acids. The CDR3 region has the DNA TGCAGCGTTTCCGGGGTTTTAGCTGAAGCTTTCTTT. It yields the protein CSVSGVLAEAFF.

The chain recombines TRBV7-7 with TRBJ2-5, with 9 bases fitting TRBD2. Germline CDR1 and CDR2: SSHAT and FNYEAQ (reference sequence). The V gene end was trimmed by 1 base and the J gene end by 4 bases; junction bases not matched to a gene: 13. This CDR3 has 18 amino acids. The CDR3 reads CASSLGAGGGVLRETQYF. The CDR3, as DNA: TGTGCCAGCAGCTTAGGGGCCGGCGGGGGGGTTCTGCGAGAGACCCAGTACTTC. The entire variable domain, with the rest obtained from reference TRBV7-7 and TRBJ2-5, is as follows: GAGVSQSPRYKVTKRGQDVTLRCDPISSHATLYWYQQALGQGPEFLTYFNYEAQPDKSGLPSDRFSAERPEGSISTLTIQRTEQRDSAMYRCASSLGAGGGVLRETQYFGPGTRLLVL.

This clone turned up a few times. DNA of the CDR3: TGTGCCAGCAGCCAAGTGGCCGAAAACTACGAGCAGTACTTC. This codes for CASSQVAENYEQYF. The rearrangement uses TRBV4-2 and TRBJ2-7, with D uncertain. This CDR3 spans 14 amino acids. CDR1 is LGHNA and CDR2 is YNFKEQ in the germline V gene. Trimming removed 1 base from V and 3 bases from J, with 10 bases in between.